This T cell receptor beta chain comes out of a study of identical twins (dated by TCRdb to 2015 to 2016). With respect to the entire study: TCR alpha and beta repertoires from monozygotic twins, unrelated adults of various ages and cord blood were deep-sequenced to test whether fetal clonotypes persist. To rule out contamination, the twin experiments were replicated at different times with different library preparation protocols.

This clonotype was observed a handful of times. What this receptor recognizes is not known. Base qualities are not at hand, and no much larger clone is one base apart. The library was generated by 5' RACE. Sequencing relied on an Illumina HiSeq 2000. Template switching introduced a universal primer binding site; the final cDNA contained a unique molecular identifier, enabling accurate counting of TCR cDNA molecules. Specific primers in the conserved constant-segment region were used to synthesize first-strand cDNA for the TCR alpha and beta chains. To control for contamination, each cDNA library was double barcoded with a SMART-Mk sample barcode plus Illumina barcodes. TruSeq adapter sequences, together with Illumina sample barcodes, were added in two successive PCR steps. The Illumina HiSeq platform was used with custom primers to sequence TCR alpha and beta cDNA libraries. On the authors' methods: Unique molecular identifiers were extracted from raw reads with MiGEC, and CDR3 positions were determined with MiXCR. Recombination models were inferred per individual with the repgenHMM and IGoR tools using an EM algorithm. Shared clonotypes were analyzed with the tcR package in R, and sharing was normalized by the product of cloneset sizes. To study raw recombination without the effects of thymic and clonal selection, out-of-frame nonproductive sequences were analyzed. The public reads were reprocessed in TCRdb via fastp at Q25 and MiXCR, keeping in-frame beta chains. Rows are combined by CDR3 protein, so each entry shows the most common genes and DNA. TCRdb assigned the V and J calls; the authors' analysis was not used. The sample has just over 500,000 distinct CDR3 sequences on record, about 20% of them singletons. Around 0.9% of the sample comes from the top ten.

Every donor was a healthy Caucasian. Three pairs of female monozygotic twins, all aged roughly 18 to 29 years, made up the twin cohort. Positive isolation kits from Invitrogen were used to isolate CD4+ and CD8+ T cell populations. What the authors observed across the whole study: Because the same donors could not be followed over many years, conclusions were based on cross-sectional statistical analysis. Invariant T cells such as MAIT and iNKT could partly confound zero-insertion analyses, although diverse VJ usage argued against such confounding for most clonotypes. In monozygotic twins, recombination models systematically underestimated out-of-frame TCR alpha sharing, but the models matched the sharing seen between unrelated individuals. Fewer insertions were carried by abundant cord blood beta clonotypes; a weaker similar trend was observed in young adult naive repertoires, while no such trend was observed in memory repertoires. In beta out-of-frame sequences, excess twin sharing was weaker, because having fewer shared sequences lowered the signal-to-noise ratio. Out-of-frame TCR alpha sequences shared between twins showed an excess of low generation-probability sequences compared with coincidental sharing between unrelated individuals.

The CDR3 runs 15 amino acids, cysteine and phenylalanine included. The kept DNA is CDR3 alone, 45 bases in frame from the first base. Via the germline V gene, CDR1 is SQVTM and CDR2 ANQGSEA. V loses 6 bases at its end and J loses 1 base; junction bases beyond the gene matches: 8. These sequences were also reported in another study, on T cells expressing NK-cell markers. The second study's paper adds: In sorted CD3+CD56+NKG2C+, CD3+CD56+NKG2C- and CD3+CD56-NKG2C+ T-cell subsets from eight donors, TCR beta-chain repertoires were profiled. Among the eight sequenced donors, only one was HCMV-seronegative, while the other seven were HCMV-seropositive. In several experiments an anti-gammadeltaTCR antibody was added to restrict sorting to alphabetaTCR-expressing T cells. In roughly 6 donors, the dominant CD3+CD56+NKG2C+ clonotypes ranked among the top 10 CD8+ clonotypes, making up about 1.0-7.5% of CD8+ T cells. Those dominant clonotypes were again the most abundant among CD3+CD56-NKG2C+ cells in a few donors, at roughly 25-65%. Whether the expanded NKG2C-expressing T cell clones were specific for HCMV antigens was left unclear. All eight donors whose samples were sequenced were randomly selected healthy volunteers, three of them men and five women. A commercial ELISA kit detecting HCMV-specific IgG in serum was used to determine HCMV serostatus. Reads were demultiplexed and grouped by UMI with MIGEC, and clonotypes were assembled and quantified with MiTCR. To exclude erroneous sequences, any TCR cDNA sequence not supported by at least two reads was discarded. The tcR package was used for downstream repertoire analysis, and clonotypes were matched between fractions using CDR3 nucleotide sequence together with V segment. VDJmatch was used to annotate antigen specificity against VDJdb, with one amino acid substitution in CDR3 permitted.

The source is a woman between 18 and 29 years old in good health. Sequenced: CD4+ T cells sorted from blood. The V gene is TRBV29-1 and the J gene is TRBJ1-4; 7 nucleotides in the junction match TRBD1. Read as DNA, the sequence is TGCAGCGTCGCTGGGCAGGGGGGAACTAATGAAAAACTGTTTTTT. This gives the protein CSVAGQGGTNEKLFF.